Sequencing of this T cell receptor beta chain was carried out in a study of OX40 agonist ivuxolimab in advanced cancers. Sequencing was performed with immunoSEQ multiplex PCR; in TCRdb, only in-frame clones are kept and a portion is missing. The sample contains more than 85,000 clones, roughly nine tenths of which appear only once. The CDR3 loop spans 16 amino acids. Germline trimming cut 4 bases from V and 0 bases from J; bases unmatched to any gene: 4. Germline V gene sequence: CDR1 SGHRS, CDR2 YFSETQ. The chain uses TRBV5-1 and TRBJ1-1, with TRBD1 matching over 12 bases. The sample here was CD4+ or CD8+ T cells sorted from blood, taken in a trial of the OX40 agonist ivuxolimab. The TCR was taken from an adult with an advanced solid tumor such as melanoma, head and neck, liver or kidney cancer. Here the CDR3 reads CASSPGTGGLNTEAFF. CDR3 DNA sequence: TGCGCCAGCAGCCCCGGGACAGGGGGCTTGAACACTGAAGCTTTCTTT.